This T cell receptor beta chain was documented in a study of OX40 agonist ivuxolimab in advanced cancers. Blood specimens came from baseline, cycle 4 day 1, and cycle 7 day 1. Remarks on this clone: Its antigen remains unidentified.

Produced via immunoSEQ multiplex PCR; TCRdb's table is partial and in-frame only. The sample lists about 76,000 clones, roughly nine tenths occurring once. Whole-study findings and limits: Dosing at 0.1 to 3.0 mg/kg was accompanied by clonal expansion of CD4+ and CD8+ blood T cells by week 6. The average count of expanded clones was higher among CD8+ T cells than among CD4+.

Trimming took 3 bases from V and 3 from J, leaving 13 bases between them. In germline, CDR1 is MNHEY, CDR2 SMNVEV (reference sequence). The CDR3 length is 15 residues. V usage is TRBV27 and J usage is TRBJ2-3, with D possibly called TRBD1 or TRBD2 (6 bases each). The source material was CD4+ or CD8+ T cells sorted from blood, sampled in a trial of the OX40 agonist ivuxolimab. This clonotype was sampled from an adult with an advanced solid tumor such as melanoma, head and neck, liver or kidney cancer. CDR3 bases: TGTGCCAGCAGTTTTTCCGGGGGCAGGACAGATACGCAGTATTTT. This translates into CASSFSGGRTDTQYF.